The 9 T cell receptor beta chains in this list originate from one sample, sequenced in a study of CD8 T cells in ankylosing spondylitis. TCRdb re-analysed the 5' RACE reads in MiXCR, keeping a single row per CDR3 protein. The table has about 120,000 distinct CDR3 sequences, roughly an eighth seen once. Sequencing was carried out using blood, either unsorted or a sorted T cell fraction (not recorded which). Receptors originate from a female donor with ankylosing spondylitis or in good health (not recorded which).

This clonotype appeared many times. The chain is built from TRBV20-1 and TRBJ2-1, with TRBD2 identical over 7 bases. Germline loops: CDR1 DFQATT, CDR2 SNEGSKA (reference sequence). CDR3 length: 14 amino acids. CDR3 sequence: CSSFGGGSYNEQFF. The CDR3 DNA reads TGCAGCTCATTTGGCGGGGGATCCTACAATGAGCAGTTCTTC.

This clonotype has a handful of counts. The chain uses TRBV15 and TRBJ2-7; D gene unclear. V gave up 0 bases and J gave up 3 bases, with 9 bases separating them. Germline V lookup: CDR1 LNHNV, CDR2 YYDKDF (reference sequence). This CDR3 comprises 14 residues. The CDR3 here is CATSRDVRSYEQYF. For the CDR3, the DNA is TGTGCCACCAGCAGAGATGTCCGTAGCTACGAGCAGTACTTC.

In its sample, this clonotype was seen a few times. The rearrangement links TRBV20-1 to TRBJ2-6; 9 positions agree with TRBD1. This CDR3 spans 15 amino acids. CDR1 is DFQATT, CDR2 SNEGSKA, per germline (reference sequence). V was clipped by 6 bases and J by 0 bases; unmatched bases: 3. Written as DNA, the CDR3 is TGCAGTGCGGCGACAGGGGGCTCTGGGGCCAACGTCCTGACTTTC. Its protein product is CSAATGGSGANVLTF.

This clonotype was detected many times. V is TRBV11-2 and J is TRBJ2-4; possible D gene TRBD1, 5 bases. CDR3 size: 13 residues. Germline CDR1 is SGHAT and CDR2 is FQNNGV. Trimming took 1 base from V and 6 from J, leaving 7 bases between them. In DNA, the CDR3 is TGTGCCAGCAGCTTAGGGGGCGGAAACATTCAGTACTTC. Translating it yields CASSLGGGNIQYF.

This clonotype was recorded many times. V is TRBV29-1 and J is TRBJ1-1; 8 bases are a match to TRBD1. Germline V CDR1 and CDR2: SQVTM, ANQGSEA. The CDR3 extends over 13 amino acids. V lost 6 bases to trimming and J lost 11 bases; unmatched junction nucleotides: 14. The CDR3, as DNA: TGCAGCGTCGCTAGCTCCTTGGGACAGGCGGCTTTCTTT. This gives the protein CSVASSLGQAAFF.

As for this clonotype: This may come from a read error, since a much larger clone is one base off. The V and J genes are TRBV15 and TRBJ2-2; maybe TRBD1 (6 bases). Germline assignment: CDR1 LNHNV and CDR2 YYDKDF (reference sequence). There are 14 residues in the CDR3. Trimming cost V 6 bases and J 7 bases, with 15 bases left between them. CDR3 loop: CATRWDTDIGELFF. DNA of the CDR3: TGTGCCACCAGATGGGACACCGACATCGGGGAGCTGTTTTTT.

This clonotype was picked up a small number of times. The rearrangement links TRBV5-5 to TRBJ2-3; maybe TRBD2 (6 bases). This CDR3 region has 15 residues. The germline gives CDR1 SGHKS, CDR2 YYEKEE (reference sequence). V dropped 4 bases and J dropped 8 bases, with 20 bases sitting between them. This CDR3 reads CASSPSGVGLGTQYF. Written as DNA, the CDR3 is TGTGCCAGCAGCCCATCGGGGGTCGGTTTAGGTACGCAGTATTTT.

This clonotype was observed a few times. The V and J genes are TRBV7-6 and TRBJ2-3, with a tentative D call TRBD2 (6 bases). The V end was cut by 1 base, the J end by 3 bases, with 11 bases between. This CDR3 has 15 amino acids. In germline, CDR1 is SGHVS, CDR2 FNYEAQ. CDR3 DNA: TGTGCCAGCAGCTTAGGACTAGTTAGGACAGATACGCAGTATTTT. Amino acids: CASSLGLVRTDTQYF.

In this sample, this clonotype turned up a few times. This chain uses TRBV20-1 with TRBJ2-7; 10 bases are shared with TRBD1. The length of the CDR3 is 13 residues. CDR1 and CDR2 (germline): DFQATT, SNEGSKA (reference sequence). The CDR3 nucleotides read TGCACCGCAAAGACAGGGGGCTCGTACGAGCAGTACTTC. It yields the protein CTAKTGGSYEQYF.